Presented here are 3 T cell receptor beta chains from one specimen sequenced in a study of Ad26.COV2.S vaccination and SARS-CoV-2 variants. Treatment: some 19 received Ad26.COV2.S at low or high dose, single or two shots; 5 received placebo; per-sample allocation not given. All samples were drawn on day 63, counting from the first vaccine or placebo injection. TCRdb keeps only in-frame clones here, not all; method: immunoSEQ multiplex PCR. The top ten hold roughly 10% of the sample, which has 380,000 or so clones, roughly 90% seen once. Sequenced material: peripheral blood, taken in a trial of Ad26.COV2.S vaccine versus placebo. These receptors were taken from a person between 18 and 59 years old who received the Ad26.COV2.S COVID-19 vaccine or a placebo.

The J gene is TRBJ1-5, the V gene TRBV3-1 (or the pseudogene TRBV3-2); 11 bases fit TRBD1. The CDR3 totals 15 residues. Germline trimming cut 5 bases from V and 4 bases from J; bases unmatched to any gene: 4. Germline loops: CDR1 LGHDT, CDR2 YNNKEL (reference sequence). The CDR3, as DNA: TGTGCCAGCAGCTTGGGGACAGGGGGTAATCAGCCCCAGCATTTT. Translating it yields CASSLGTGGNQPQHF.

The chain uses TRBV28 and TRBJ2-7; TRBD1 might be the D (6 bases). The CDR3 has 11 residues. CDR1 is MDHEN and CDR2 is SYDVKM in the germline V gene. V was pared by 8 bases and J by 3 bases, with 8 bases between. DNA of the CDR3: TGTGCCAGCGGACAGAACTACGAGCAGTACTTC. Protein: CASGQNYEQYF.

The chain combines TRBV9 with TRBJ2-2; weak D call: TRBD2 (6 bases). Per germline, CDR1 SGDLS and CDR2 YYNGEE. CDR3 size: 13 residues. With 4 bases removed from V and 8 bases from J, the gap between germline ends came to 12 bases. The CDR3 sequence is CASSWDSEGELFF. The CDR3 DNA follows: TGTGCCAGCAGCTGGGACTCGGAGGGGGAGCTGTTTTTT.